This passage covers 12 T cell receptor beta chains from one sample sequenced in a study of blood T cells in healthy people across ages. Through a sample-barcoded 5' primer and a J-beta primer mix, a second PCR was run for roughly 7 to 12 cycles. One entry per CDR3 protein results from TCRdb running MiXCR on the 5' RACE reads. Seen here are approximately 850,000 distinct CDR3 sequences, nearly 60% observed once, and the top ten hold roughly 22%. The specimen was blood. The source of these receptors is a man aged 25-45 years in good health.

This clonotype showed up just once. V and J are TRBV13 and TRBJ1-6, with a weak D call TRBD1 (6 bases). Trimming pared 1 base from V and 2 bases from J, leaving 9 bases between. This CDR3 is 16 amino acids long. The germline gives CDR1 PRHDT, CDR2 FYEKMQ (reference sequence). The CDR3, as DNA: TGTGCCAGCAGCTTAGCCGGGGGCGCCTATAATTCACCCCTCCACTTT. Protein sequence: CASSLAGGAYNSPLHF.

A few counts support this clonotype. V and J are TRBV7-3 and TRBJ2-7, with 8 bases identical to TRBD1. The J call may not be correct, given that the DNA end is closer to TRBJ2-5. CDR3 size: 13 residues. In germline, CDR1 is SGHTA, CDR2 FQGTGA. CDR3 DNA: TGTGCCAGCTCCAGGGGGCGCGAAGAGACCCAGTACTTC. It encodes CASSRGREETQYF.

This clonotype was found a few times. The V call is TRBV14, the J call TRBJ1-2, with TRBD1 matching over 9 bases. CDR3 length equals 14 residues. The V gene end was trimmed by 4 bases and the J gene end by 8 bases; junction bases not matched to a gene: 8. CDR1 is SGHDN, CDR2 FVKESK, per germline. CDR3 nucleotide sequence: TGTGCCAGCAGCCGGAACTCACAGGGGGCCGGCTACACCTTC. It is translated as CASSRNSQGAGYTF.

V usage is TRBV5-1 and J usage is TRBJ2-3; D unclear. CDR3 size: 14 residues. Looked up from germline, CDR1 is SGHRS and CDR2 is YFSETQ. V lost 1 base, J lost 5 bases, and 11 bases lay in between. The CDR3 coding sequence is TGCGCCAGCAGCTTGACACTTTTTGGAGATACGCAGTATTTT. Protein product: CASSLTLFGDTQYF.

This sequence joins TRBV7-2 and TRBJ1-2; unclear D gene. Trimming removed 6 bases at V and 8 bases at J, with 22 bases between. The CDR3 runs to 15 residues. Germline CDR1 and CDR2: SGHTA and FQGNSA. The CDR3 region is CASSTLDVVSQGYTF. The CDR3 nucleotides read TGTGCCAGCAGTACCTTGGACGTAGTATCACAGGGCTACACCTTC.

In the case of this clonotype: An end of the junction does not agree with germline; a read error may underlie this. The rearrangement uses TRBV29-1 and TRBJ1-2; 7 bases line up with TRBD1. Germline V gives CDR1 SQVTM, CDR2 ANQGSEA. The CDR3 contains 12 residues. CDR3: CSVGGGGYGHTF. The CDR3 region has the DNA TGCAGCGTGGGGGGAGGGGGCTATGGCCACACCTTC.

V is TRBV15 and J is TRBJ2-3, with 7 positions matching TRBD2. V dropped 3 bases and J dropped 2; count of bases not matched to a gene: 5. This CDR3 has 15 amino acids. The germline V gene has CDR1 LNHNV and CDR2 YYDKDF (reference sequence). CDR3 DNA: TGTGCCACCAGCAGGCGGCTAGCGGACACAGATACGCAGTATTTT. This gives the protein CATSRRLADTDTQYF.

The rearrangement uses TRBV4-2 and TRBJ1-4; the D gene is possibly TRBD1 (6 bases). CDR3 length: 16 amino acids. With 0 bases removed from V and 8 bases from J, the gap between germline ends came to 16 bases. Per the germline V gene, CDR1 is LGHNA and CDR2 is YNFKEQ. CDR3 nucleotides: TGTGCCAGCAGCCAAGAAATCACAGGGATTCAAGAAAAACTGTTTTTT. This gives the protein CASSQEITGIQEKLFF.

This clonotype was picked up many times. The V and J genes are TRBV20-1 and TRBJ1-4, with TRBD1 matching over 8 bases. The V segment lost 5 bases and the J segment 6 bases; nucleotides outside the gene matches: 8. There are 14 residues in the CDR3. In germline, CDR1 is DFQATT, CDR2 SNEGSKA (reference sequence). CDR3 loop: CSARGDRGYEKLFF. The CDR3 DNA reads TGCAGTGCTCGAGGAGACAGGGGATATGAAAAACTGTTTTTT.

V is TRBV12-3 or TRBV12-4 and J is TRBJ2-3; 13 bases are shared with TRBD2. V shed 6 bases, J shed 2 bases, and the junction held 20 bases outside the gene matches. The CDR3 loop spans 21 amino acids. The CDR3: CASRCPPGTSGIRTLTDTQYF. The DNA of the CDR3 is TGTGCCAGCAGGTGCCCCCCAGGGACTAGCGGGATTCGGACACTCACAGATACGCAGTATTTT.

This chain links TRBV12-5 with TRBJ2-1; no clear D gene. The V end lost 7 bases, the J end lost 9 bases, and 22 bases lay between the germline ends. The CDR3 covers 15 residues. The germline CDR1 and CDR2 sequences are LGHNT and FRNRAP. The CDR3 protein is CASALFGSLEGEQFF. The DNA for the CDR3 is TGTGCTAGTGCCCTCTTCGGGTCATTAGAAGGTGAGCAGTTCTTC.

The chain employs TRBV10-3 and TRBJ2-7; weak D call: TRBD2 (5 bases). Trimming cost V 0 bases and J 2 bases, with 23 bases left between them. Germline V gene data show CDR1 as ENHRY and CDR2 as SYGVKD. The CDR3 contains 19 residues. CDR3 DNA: TGTGCCATCAGTGAGTCCCCTCCGCGGCGGGTCTCCCCTCCCTACGAGCAGTACTTC. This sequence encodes CAISESPPRRVSPPYEQYF.